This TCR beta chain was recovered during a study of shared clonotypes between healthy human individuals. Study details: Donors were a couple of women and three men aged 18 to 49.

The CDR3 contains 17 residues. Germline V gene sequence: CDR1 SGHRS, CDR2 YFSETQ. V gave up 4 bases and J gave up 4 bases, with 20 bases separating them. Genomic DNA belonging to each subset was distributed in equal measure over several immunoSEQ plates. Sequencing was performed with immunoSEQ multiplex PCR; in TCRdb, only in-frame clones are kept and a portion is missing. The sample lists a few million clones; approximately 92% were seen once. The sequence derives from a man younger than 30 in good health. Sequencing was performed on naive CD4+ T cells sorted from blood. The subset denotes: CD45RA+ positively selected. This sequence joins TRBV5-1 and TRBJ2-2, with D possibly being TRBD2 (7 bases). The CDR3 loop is CASSPPGGGAGTGELFF. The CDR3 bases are TGCGCCAGCAGCCCGCCTGGGGGGGGCGCGGGCACCGGGGAGCTGTTTTTT. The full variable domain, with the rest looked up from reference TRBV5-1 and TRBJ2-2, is KAGVTQTPRYLIKTRGQQVTLSCSPISGHRSVSWYQQTPGQGLQFLFEYFSETQRNKGNFPGRFSGRQFSNSRSEMNVSTLELGDSALYLCASSPPGGGAGTGELFFGEGSRLTVL.